This T cell receptor beta chain was found in a study of blood T cell repertoires in COVID-19. Background on the study: The samples span acute and convalescent COVID-19 from the United States, Italy and Spain. PBMCs, B-cell-depleted T cells, or T cells were the source of the cDNA or gDNA that made up the material.

Per the germline V gene, CDR1 is SGHNT and CDR2 is YYREEE (reference sequence). The CDR3 contains 15 residues. The J segment lost 7 bases and the V segment lost 4 bases, leaving 8 bases of the junction unmatched. How the authors handled the data: Amplification of reference gene primers was used by the study to estimate nucleated cell counts. The assay was immunoSEQ multiplex PCR, and TCRdb's table has in-frame clones only and misses some. V and J calls and clone size come straight from that table; D and trimming were deduced from the DNA. Among about 140,000 clones listed, 80% to 90% were seen once. This receptor was identified in a woman aged 40 to 55 with acute or convalescent COVID-19. This chain uses TRBV5-4 with TRBJ2-2, with 9 bases identical to TRBD2. Input material: peripheral blood. The CDR3: CASSLGSSGDGELFF. In DNA, the CDR3 is TGTGCCAGCAGCCTCGGGTCTAGCGGGGACGGGGAGCTGTTTTTT.